The 2 T cell receptor beta chains listed next were all sequenced from one sample in a study of shared clonotypes between healthy human individuals. CD45RO-negative CD8 cells positively selected for CCR7 made up the naive population, which excluded terminally differentiated effector memory CD45RA+ cells. Using immunoSEQ multiplex PCR, the repertoire was profiled, and TCRdb retains in-frame clones only, with some absent. The sample consists of more than 2 million clones, about 95% of them appearing once. Sequenced material: naive CD8+ T cells sorted from blood. All receptors derive from a young man in good health.

The V call is TRBV29-1, the J call TRBJ1-2; no firm D call. Germline lookup yields CDR1 SQVTM and CDR2 ANQGSEA. The V gene lost 5 bases and the J gene lost 0 bases, with 10 bases spanning the gap. The CDR3 is 13 residues long. CDR3 residues: CSVKIPTNYGYTF. The CDR3 bases are TGCAGCGTTAAGATACCTACTAACTATGGCTACACCTTC.

This chain uses TRBV28 with TRBJ2-3, with D possibly matching TRBD2 (5 bases). Germline V gene data show CDR1 as MDHEN and CDR2 as SYDVKM. V dropped 8 bases and J dropped 4 bases, with 19 bases sitting between them. This CDR3 contains 15 residues. The CDR3 protein is CASGPVEVGADTQYF. The CDR3 bases are TGTGCCAGCGGCCCTGTGGAGGTTGGGGCAGATACGCAGTATTTT.